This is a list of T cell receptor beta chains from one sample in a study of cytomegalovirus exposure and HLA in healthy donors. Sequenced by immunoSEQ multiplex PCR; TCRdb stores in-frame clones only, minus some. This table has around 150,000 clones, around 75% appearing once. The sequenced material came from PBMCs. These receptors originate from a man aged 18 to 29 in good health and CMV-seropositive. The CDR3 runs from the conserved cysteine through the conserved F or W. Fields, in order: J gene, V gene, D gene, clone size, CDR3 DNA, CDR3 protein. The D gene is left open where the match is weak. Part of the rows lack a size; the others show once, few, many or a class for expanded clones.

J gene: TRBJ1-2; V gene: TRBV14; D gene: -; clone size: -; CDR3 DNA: TGTGCCAGCAGCCAAGATATACTCGCCCTCGATGGCTACACCTTC; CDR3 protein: CASSQDILALDGYTF
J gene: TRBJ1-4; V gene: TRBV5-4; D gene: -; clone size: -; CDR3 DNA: TGTGCCAGCAGCCGACCGGGGGACCACGAAAAACTGTTTTTT; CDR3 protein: CASSRPGDHEKLFF
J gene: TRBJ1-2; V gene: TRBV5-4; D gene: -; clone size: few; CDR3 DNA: TGTGCCAGCAGCTCCTATTCCGGGGGTGGAGGCTACACCTTC; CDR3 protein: CASSSYSGGGGYTF
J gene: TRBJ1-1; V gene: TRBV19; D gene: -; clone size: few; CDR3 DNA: TGTGCCAGTAGTACTCAGGTGAACACTGAAGCTTTCTTT; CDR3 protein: CASSTQVNTEAFF
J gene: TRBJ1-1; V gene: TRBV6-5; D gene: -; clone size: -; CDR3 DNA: TGTGCCAGCAGTTACTCGCAGGGGAACACTGAAGCTTTCTTT; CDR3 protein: CASSYSQGNTEAFF
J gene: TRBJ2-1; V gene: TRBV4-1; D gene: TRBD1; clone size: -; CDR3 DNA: TGCGCCAGCAGCCAAGAGGGTAGCCGGGACAGGGAGAGGAATGAGCAGTTCTTC; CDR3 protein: CASSQEGSRDRERNEQFF
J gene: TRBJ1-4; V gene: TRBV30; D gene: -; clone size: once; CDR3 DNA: TGTGCCTGGGGACCCCCTTACGGAGGGTATAATGAAAAACTGTTTTTT; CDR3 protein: CAWGPPYGGYNEKLFF
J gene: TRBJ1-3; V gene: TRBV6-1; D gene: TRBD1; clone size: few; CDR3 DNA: TGTGCCAGCAGTGGAGCCGGGACAGGGTTGAGTGGAAACACCATATATTTT; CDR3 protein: CASSGAGTGLSGNTIYF
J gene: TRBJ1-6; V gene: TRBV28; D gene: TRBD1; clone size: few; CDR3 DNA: TGTGCCAGCAGACCACTACAGGGGGAGTCTTCACCCCTCCACTTT; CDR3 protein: CASRPLQGESSPLHF
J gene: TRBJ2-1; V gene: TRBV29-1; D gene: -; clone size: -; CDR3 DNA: TGCAGCGTTTGGGATAGGGGGGGTTCCGATGAGCAGTTCTTC; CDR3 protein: CSVWDRGGSDEQFF
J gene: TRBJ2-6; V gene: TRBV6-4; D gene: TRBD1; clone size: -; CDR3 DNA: TGTGCCAGCAGTGAGGGACAGGGGGCGCGTTCCGGGGCCAACGTCCTGACTTTC; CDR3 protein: CASSEGQGARSGANVLTF
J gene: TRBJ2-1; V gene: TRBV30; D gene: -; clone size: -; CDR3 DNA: TGTGCCTGGAGTCTCCAGAACAAGTTCTACAATGAGCAGTTCTTC; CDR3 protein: CAWSLQNKFYNEQFF
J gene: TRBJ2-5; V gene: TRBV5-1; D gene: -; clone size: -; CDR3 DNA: TGCGCCAGCAGCTTCGGAGCAGCTCAAGAGACCCAGTACTTC; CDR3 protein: CASSFGAAQETQYF
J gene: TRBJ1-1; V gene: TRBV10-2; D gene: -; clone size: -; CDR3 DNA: TGCGCCAGCTCCAATAGGCCGGTCGGGAGTTACACTGAAGCTTTCTTT; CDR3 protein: CASSNRPVGSYTEAFF